This entry lists 25 T cell receptor beta chains sequenced from one sample in a study of T-cell reconstitution after alpha-beta-depleted transplantation in children. Preparation of the TCRbeta library involved a method that used unique molecular identifiers. MiXCR, run by TCRdb on the PCR reads, gives a single entry per CDR3 protein. The sample includes roughly 280,000 distinct CDR3 sequences, 11% of them seen just once. Specimen: peripheral blood, collected 180 days after TCRalphabeta/CD19-depleted stem cell transplant. These receptors all stem from a male patient aged 2 to 9 who had a stem cell transplant for chronic granulomatous disease, so the T cells may come from the graft donor.

This clonotype was seen at least ten times. This chain links TRBV20-1 with TRBJ2-7, with D unclear. Germline V gives CDR1 DFQATT, CDR2 SNEGSKA (reference sequence). Trimming stripped 6 bases from V and 9 bases from J, with 18 bases between. The CDR3 sequence is 12 residues long. CDR3 protein: CSATGPRTGQYF. The CDR3 DNA is TGCAGTGCCACCGGGCCGCGCACCGGGCAGTACTTC.

This clonotype showed up many times. The chain joins TRBV20-1 to TRBJ2-1, with 9 bases fitting TRBD2. The CDR3 extends over 17 amino acids. With V trimmed by 6 bases and J by 1 base, 13 bases remained unmatched. The germline gives CDR1 DFQATT, CDR2 SNEGSKA (reference sequence). CDR3 region: CSALGGTSKNSYNEQFF. In DNA, the CDR3 is TGCAGTGCCCTCGGGGGGACTAGCAAAAATTCCTACAATGAGCAGTTCTTC.

Ten or more counts support this clonotype. The genes are TRBV27 and TRBJ1-5; 8 bases are a match to TRBD1. Per germline, CDR1 MNHEY and CDR2 SMNVEV (reference sequence). Losses at the gene ends were 6 bases for V and 7 bases for J; bases not matched to a gene: 11. This CDR3 contains 15 residues. CDR3 protein: CASRGTGKGGQPQHF. As DNA, the CDR3 is TGTGCCAGCAGAGGGACAGGAAAGGGAGGCCAGCCCCAGCATTTT.

This clonotype was counted at least ten times. The chain has TRBV12-3 or TRBV12-4 and TRBJ2-2, with 13 bases fitting TRBD2. The J segment lost 5 bases and the V segment lost 3 bases, leaving 6 bases of the junction unmatched. This CDR3 spans 17 amino acids. The CDR3, as DNA: TGTGCCAGCAGTTTCGGGTCGACTAGCGGGAGGACCGGGGAGCTGTTTTTT. It specifies CASSFGSTSGRTGELFF.

This clonotype appeared many times. This sequence joins TRBV6-1 and TRBJ1-6; TRBD1 matches 9 bases. Looked up from germline, CDR1 is MNHNS and CDR2 is SASEGT. CDR3 length: 18 amino acids. The J segment lost 5 bases and the V segment lost 6 bases, leaving 14 bases of the junction unmatched. The CDR3 DNA follows: TGTGCCAGCAGCGACCGGGACAGGGACTCGGTAGATAATTCACCCCTCCACTTT. Translation: CASSDRDRDSVDNSPLHF.

This clonotype has ten or more counts. The CDR3 reads CASSTKGGSYNEQFF. The CDR3 DNA is TGCGCCAGCAGCACGAAAGGGGGATCCTACAATGAGCAGTTCTTC. V gene TRBV5-1 combines with J gene TRBJ2-1; TRBD1 is a possible D gene (6 bases). Germline CDR1 is SGHRS and CDR2 is YFSETQ. There are 15 residues in the CDR3. V was shortened by 4 bases and J by 1 base, with 12 bases between the two germline ends.

The DNA of the CDR3 is TGCAGTGCTAGGGCCCGGGACAGGGCCTATAATTCACCCCTCCACTTT. Amino acid sequence: CSARARDRAYNSPLHF. The chain recombines TRBV20-1 with TRBJ1-6; 9 bases match TRBD1. Germline V gives CDR1 DFQATT, CDR2 SNEGSKA (reference sequence). Trimming at V came to 3 bases and at J to 2 bases, leaving 5 bases not matched to a gene. This CDR3 contains 16 residues.

This clonotype was detected many times. The chain has TRBV29-1 and TRBJ1-5; 7 bases map to TRBD1. The CDR3 runs 14 residues. CDR1 and CDR2 (germline): SQVTM, ANQGSEA. Germline trimming cut 4 bases from V and 3 bases from J; bases unmatched to any gene: 6. CDR3 loop: CSVGGQFDNQPQHF. The CDR3 nucleotides are TGCAGCGTTGGGGGACAGTTCGACAATCAGCCCCAGCATTTT.

The chain employs TRBV6-2 or TRBV6-3 and TRBJ2-3, with D hard to call. CDR1 MNHEY and CDR2 SVGEGT come from the germline V gene. The CDR3 loop spans 12 amino acids. V was cut by 7 bases and J by 5 bases, with 10 bases left in between. The CDR3 loop is CASKGLGDTQYF. The CDR3 DNA reads as TGTGCCAGCAAGGGTCTCGGAGATACGCAGTATTTT.

There are many counts of this clonotype. The chain links TRBV29-1 to TRBJ1-2; TRBD1 might be the D (5 bases). The germline V gene has CDR1 SQVTM and CDR2 ANQGSEA. This CDR3 has 11 amino acids. Trimming left V 5 bases short and J 8 bases short, with 12 bases between. This CDR3 reads CSVPMGVGYTF. In DNA, the CDR3 is TGCAGCGTTCCCATGGGGGTAGGCTACACCTTC.

V gene TRBV7-9 combines with J gene TRBJ1-2; no clear D gene. V gave up 5 bases and J gave up 2 bases, with 6 bases separating them. Germline V gives CDR1 SEHNR, CDR2 FQNEAQ (reference sequence). This CDR3 comprises 12 residues. The CDR3 spells CASSQGNYGYTF. Written as DNA, the CDR3 is TGTGCCAGCAGCCAAGGGAACTATGGCTACACCTTC.

This clonotype has ten or more counts. J is TRBJ1-3 and V is TRBV7-6; D uncertain. V was pared by 5 bases and J by 0 bases, with 5 bases between. This CDR3 comprises 13 residues. Per the germline V gene, CDR1 is SGHVS and CDR2 is FNYEAQ. Here the CDR3 reads CASSHLSGNTIYF. DNA for the CDR3: TGTGCCAGCAGCCATCTCTCTGGAAACACCATATATTTT.

This clonotype was picked up many times. J is TRBJ2-7 and V is TRBV7-8; 7 bases align to TRBD2. Losses at the gene ends were 4 bases for V and 0 bases for J; bases not matched to a gene: 6. CDR1 and CDR2 (germline): SGHVS, FQNEAQ. The CDR3 extends over 15 amino acids. The CDR3 coding sequence is TGTGCCAGCAGCTCAGGGACTACCATCTCCTACGAGCAGTACTTC. Protein sequence: CASSSGTTISYEQYF.

The chain joins TRBV19 to TRBJ2-7; possibly TRBD1 for D (5 bases). V lost 5 bases to trimming and J lost 6 bases, with 14 bases between them. This CDR3 region has 13 residues. The germline CDR1 and CDR2 sequences are LNHDA and SQIVND (reference sequence). DNA for the CDR3: TGTGCCAGTAGTCCGTGGCAGGGCGGCGAGCAGTACTTC. Translation gives CASSPWQGGEQYF.

This clonotype was seen ten or more times. The chain employs TRBV5-1 and TRBJ2-2, with TRBD2 matching over 7 bases. Germline-derived CDR1 and CDR2 are SGHRS and YFSETQ. The V segment lost 1 base and the J segment 4 bases; nucleotides outside the gene matches: 7. CDR3 length equals 16 residues. The CDR3 DNA sequence: TGCGCCAGCAGCTTGCGGCTAGCGGACCCCACCGGGGAGCTGTTTTTT. Translated: CASSLRLADPTGELFF.

The chain employs TRBV5-4 and TRBJ2-2, with D maybe TRBD2 (5 bases). The germline V gene encodes CDR1 SGHNT and CDR2 YYREEE (reference sequence). The CDR3 has 15 residues. With 4 bases removed from V and 0 bases from J, the gap between germline ends came to 10 bases. The CDR3 protein is CASSPPRANTGELFF. CDR3 in DNA: TGTGCCAGCAGCCCCCCGAGGGCGAACACCGGGGAGCTGTTTTTT.

This clonotype was seen ten or more times. This chain links TRBV12-3 or TRBV12-4 with TRBJ1-6; 9 bases match TRBD1. After removal of 7 bases from V and 4 bases from J, the junction contained 8 bases not matched to a gene. The CDR3 spans 16 residues. The CDR3, as DNA: TGTGCCAGCACCCAAGACGGGACAGGGTATAATTCACCCCTCCACTTT. Translating gives CASTQDGTGYNSPLHF.

This clonotype has a count of ten or more. The chain uses TRBV19 and TRBJ1-1; a possible D gene is TRBD1 (5 bases). There are 14 residues in the CDR3. CDR1 is LNHDA, CDR2 SQIVND, per germline (reference sequence). The V end was cut by 0 bases, the J end by 4 bases, with 9 bases between. This chain's CDR3 is CASSIDPGGTEAFF. CDR3 nucleotide sequence: TGTGCCAGTAGTATAGATCCCGGGGGCACTGAAGCTTTCTTT.

This clonotype was seen repeatedly, ten times or more. V is TRBV29-1 and J is TRBJ2-6, with TRBD2 as a possible D gene (6 bases). The CDR3 is made up of 16 amino acids. CDR1 is SQVTM, CDR2 ANQGSEA, per germline. Trimming cost V 0 bases and J 0 bases, with 9 bases left between them. CDR3 sequence: CSVEDRGLSGANVLTF. The CDR3 bases are TGCAGCGTTGAAGATCGGGGACTCTCTGGGGCCAACGTCCTGACTTTC.

The table lists this clonotype with many counts. The chain has TRBV4-2 and TRBJ2-2; D not certain. This CDR3 is 16 amino acids long. Trimming took off 1 base at V and 7 bases at J, with 16 bases between the two ends. Germline V gene lookup returns CDR1 LGHNA and CDR2 YNFKEQ. The CDR3 is CASSQGRLDSVGELFF. CDR3 bases: TGTGCCAGCAGCCAAGGACGTCTCGACTCTGTCGGGGAGCTGTTTTTT.

This clonotype was recorded many times. The gene calls are TRBV6-5 and TRBJ2-1, with 11 bases matching TRBD1. The V gene's germline CDR1 is MNHEY and CDR2 SVGAGI. Losses at the gene ends were 2 bases for V and 8 bases for J; bases not matched to a gene: 2. The CDR3 consists of 14 residues. This chain's CDR3 is CASSYGQGADEQFF. CDR3 nucleotide sequence: TGTGCCAGCAGTTACGGACAGGGGGCAGATGAGCAGTTCTTC.

V usage is TRBV7-6 and J usage is TRBJ2-1; D possibly corresponds to TRBD1 (6 bases). Trimming took off 0 bases at V and 6 bases at J, with 12 bases between the two ends. Germline-derived CDR1 and CDR2 are SGHVS and FNYEAQ. The CDR3 has 15 amino acids. The CDR3, as DNA: TGTGCCAGCAGCTTAGCGGGGGTAGGGGGCAATGAGCAGTTCTTC. It is translated as CASSLAGVGGNEQFF.

At least ten counts were recorded for this clonotype. The J gene is TRBJ2-5, the V gene TRBV28, with 8 nucleotides matching TRBD2. The CDR3 covers 15 residues. Germline V gene sequence: CDR1 MDHEN, CDR2 SYDVKM. The J segment lost 5 bases and the V segment lost 8 bases, leaving 13 bases of the junction unmatched. This CDR3 reads CASQGAGAPMETQYF. The CDR3, as DNA: TGTGCCAGCCAAGGAGCGGGGGCACCGATGGAGACCCAGTACTTC.

This clonotype was counted many times. The chain links TRBV12-3 or TRBV12-4 to TRBJ1-4, with D hard to call. Trimming left V 5 bases short and J 3 bases short, with 13 bases between. The CDR3 is 15 residues long. CDR3 in amino acids: CASSPRSDSNEKLFF. CDR3 bases: TGTGCCAGCAGTCCCCGGTCAGACTCTAATGAAAAACTGTTTTTT.

This clonotype appeared many times. V and J are TRBV7-9 and TRBJ2-3, with D possibly called TRBD1 or TRBD2 (5 bases each). The V end lost 3 bases, the J end lost 0 bases, and 13 bases lay between the germline ends. The CDR3 totals 16 residues. The germline V gene has CDR1 SEHNR and CDR2 FQNEAQ (reference sequence). The CDR3 coding sequence is TGTGCCAGCAGCTTTGTGAGGGGACGGAGCACAGATACGCAGTATTTT. Amino acid sequence: CASSFVRGRSTDTQYF.